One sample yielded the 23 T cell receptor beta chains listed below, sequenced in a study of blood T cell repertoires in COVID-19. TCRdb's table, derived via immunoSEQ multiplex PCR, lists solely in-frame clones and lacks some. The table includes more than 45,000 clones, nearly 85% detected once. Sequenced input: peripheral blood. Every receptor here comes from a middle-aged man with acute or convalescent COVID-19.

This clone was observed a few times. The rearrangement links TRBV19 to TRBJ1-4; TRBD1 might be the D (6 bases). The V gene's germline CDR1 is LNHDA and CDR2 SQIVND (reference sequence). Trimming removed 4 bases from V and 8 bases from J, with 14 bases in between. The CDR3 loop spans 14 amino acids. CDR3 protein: CASSRTRGPEKLFF. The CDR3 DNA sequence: TGTGCCAGTAGTAGAACGCGGGGGCCGGAAAAACTGTTTTTT.

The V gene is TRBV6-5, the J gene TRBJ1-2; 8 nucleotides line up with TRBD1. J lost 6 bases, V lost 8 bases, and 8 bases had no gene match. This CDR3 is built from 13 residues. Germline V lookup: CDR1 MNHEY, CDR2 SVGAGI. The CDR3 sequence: CASAETGVDGYTF. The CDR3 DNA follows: TGTGCCAGCGCCGAGACAGGGGTTGATGGCTACACCTTC.

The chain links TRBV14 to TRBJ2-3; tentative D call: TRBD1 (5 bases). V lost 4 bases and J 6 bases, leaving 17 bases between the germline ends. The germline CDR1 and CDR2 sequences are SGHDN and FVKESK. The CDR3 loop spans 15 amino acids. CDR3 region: CASSPTRVNRDTQYF. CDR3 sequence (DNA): TGTGCCAGCAGCCCGACCAGGGTGAACCGCGATACGCAGTATTTT.

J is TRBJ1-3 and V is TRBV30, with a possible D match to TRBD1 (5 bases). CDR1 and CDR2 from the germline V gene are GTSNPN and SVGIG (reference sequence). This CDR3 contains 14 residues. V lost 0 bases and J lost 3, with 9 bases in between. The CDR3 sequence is CAWSVRGLGNTIYF. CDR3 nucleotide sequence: TGTGCCTGGAGTGTAAGGGGCCTTGGAAACACCATATATTTT. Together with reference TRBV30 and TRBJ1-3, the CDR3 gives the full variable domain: SQTIHQWPATLVQPVGSPLSLECTVEGTSNPNLYWYRQAAGRGLQLLFYSVGIGQISSEVPQNLSASRPQDRQFILSSKKLLLSDSGFYLCAWSVRGLGNTIYFGEGSWLTVV.

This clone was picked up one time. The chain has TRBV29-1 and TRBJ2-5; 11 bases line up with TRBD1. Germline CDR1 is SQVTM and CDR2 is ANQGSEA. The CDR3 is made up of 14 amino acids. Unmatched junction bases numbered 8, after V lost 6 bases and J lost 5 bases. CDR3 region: CSVEGGQGAETQYF. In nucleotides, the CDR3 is TGCAGCGTGGAGGGCGGACAGGGGGCCGAGACCCAGTACTTC.

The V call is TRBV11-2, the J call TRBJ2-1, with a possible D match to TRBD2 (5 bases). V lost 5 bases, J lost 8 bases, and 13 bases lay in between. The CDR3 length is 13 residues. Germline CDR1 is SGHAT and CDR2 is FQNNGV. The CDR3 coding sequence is TGTGCCAGCAGCATACACACGAGGGATGAGCAGTTCTTC. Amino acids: CASSIHTRDEQFF.

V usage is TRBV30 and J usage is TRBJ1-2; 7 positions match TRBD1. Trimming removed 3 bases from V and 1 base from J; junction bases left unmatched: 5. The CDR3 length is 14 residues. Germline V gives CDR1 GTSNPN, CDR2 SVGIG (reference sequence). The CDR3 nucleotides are TGTGCCTGGAGGAGACAGGGACATAACTATGGCTACACCTTC. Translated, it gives CAWRRQGHNYGYTF.

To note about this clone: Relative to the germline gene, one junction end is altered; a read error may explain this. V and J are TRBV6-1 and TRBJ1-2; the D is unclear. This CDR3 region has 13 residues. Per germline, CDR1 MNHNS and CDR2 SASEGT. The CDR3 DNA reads TGTGCCAGCACTGAACAGTCTAACTATGGCTACACCTTC. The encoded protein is CASTEQSNYGYTF.

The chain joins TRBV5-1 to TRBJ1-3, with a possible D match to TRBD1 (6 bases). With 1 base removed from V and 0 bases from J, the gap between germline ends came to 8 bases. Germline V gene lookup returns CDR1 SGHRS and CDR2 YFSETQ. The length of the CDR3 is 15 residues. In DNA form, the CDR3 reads TGCGCCAGCAGCTTGCCGGACAGCTCTGGAAACACCATATATTTT. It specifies CASSLPDSSGNTIYF.

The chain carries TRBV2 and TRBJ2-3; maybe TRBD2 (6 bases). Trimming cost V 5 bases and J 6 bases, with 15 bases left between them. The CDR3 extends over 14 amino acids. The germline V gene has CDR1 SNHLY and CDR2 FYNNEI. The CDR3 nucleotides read TGTGCCAGCAGTCTCGGGGGACGGGGGGATACGCAGTATTTT. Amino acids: CASSLGGRGDTQYF.

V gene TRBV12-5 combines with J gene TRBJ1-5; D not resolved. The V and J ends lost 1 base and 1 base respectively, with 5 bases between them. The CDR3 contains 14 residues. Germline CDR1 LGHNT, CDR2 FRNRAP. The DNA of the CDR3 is TGTGCTAGTGGTTTGGGGGCCAGCAATCAGCCCCAGCATTTT. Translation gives CASGLGASNQPQHF.

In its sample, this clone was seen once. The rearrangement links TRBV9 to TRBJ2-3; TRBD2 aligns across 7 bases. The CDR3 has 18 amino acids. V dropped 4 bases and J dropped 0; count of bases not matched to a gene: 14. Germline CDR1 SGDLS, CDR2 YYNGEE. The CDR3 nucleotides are TGTGCCAGCAGCCCGGGAATCGGGCGGGGACTAAGCACAGATACGCAGTATTTT. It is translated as CASSPGIGRGLSTDTQYF. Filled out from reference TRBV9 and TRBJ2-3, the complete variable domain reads DSGVTQTPKHLITATGQRVTLRCSPRSGDLSVYWYQQSLDQGLQFLIQYYNGEERAKGNILERFSAQQFPDLHSELNLSSLELGDSALYFCASSPGIGRGLSTDTQYFGPGTRLTVL.

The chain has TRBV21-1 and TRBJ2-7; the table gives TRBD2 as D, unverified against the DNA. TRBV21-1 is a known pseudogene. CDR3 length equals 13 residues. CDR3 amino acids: CASPSSGGSEQYV. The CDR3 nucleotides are TGTGCCAGCCCTAGCTCGGGGGGTTCCGAGCAGTACGTC.

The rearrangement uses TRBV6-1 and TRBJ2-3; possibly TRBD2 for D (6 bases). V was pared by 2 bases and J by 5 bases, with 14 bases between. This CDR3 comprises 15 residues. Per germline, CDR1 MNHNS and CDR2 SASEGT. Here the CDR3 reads CASSENPRRGDTQYF. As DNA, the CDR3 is TGTGCCAGCAGTGAAAATCCCCGGAGGGGAGATACGCAGTATTTT.

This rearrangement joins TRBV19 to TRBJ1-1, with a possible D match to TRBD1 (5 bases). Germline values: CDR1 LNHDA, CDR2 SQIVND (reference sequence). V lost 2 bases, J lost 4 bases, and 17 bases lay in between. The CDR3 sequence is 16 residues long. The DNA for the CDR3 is TGTGCCAGTAGTATAAAGGTTTTGACAGTCGGCACTGAAGCTTTCTTT. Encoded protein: CASSIKVLTVGTEAFF.

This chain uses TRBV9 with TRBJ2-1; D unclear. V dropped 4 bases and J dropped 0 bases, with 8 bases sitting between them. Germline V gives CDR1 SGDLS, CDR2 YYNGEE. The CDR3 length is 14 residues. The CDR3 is CASSSRSSYNEQFF. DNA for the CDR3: TGTGCCAGCAGCTCGAGGAGCTCCTACAATGAGCAGTTCTTC.

The CDR3 spells CASSQLDGAYGYTF. The CDR3, as DNA: TGCGCCAGCTCCCAGCTCGACGGAGCCTATGGCTACACCTTC. The chain uses TRBV5-1 and TRBJ1-2; D not resolved. The CDR3 has 14 residues. From germline, CDR1 is SGHRS and CDR2 YFSETQ. Trimming left V 7 bases short and J 4 bases short, with 17 bases between. Full variable domain (missing parts from reference TRBV5-1 and TRBJ1-2): KAGVTQTPRYLIKTRGQQVTLSCSPISGHRSVSWYQQTPGQGLQFLFEYFSETQRNKGNFPGRFSGRQFSNSRSEMNVSTLELGDSALYLCASSQLDGAYGYTFGSGTRLTVV.

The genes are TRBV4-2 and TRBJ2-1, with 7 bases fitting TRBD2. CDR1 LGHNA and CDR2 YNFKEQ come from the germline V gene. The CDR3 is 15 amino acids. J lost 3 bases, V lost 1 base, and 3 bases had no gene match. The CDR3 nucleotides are TGTGCCAGCAGCCAAGCGGGGGGAAACTACAATGAGCAGTTCTTC. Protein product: CASSQAGGNYNEQFF.

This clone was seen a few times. The CDR3 DNA reads TGTGCCAGCAGCGTCAACAGGGGGCCTGGGGCCAACGTCCTGACTTTC. Translation: CASSVNRGPGANVLTF. The V call is TRBV3-1 (or the pseudogene TRBV3-2), the J call TRBJ2-6; 9 bases map to TRBD1. CDR1 is LGHDT and CDR2 is YNNKEL in the germline V gene (reference sequence). This CDR3 has 16 amino acids. Trimming at V came to 5 bases and at J to 2 bases, leaving 4 bases not matched to a gene.

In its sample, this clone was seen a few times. The CDR3 DNA follows: TGTGCCAGCAGCCCGGGACAAAGTAACGATTTCTATGGCTACACCTTC. It translates to CASSPGQSNDFYGYTF. The chain is built from TRBV7-9 and TRBJ1-2; D might be TRBD1 (6 bases). V lost 5 bases and J 4 bases, leaving 20 bases between the germline ends. Germline values: CDR1 SEHNR, CDR2 FQNEAQ (reference sequence). The length of the CDR3 is 16 residues. Full variable domain (rest looked up from reference TRBV7-9 and TRBJ1-2): DTGVSQNPRHKITKRGQNVTFRCDPISEHNRLYWYRQTLGQGPEFLTYFQNEAQLEKSRLLSDRFSAERPKGSFSTLEIQRTEQGDSAMYLCASSPGQSNDFYGYTFGSGTRLTVV.

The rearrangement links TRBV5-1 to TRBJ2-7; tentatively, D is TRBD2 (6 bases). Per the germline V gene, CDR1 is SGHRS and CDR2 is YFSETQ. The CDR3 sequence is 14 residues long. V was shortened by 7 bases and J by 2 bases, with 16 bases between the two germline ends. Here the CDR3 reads CASRRDSGPYEQYF. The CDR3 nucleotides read TGCGCCAGCCGTCGGGATAGCGGTCCCTACGAGCAGTACTTC.

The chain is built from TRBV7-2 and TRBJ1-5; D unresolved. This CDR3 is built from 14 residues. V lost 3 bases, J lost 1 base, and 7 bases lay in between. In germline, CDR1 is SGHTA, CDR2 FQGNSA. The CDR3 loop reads CASSLRESNQPQHF. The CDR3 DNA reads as TGTGCCAGCAGCTTGAGAGAAAGCAATCAGCCCCAGCATTTT.

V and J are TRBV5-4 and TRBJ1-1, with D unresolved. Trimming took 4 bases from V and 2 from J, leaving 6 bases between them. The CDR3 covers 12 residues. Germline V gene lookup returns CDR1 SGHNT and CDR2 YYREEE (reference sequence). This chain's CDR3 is CASSPSNTEAFF. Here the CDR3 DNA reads TGTGCCAGCAGCCCATCCAACACTGAAGCTTTCTTT.